A selection of T cell receptor beta chains follows, all from one sample in a study of CD8 T cells in ankylosing spondylitis. MiXCR, applied by TCRdb to the 5' RACE reads, yields one record per CDR3 protein. Here the sample spans some 250,000 distinct CDR3 sequences, around a tenth being singletons. The material sequenced was blood, either unsorted or a sorted T cell fraction (not recorded which). The receptors shown here come from a male donor with ankylosing spondylitis or in good health (not recorded which). Both conserved end residues are part of each CDR3. D genes are given only for firm matches. Clone size is stated in some rows and not others, as once, few, many or a class when expanded.

v_call: TRBV5-1; d_call: TRBD2; clone_size: -; j_call: TRBJ2-7; cdr3_aa: CASSLVSAGGSNEQYF; cdr3_nt: TGCGCCAGCAGCTTGGTTTCGGCGGGGGGGAGTAACGAGCAGTACTTC
v_call: TRBV9; d_call: TRBD1; clone_size: many; j_call: TRBJ2-3; cdr3_aa: CASSPNRGPTDTQYF; cdr3_nt: TGTGCCAGCAGCCCCAACAGGGGGCCAACAGATACGCAGTATTTT
v_call: TRBV18; d_call: -; clone_size: many; j_call: TRBJ2-1; cdr3_aa: CASSLGQHSYNEQFF; cdr3_nt: TGTGCCAGCTCACTAGGACAGCACTCCTACAATGAGCAGTTCTTC
v_call: TRBV10-3; d_call: -; clone_size: -; j_call: TRBJ1-1; cdr3_aa: CAHQAQLNTEAFF; cdr3_nt: TGTGCCCATCAAGCACAGCTGAACACTGAAGCTTTCTTT
v_call: TRBV5-1; d_call: TRBD2; clone_size: -; j_call: TRBJ2-2; cdr3_aa: CASSLSGATTGELFF; cdr3_nt: TGCGCCAGCAGTCTCAGCGGGGCGACCACCGGGGAGCTGTTTTTT
v_call: TRBV5-1; d_call: TRBD2; clone_size: -; j_call: TRBJ2-4; cdr3_aa: CASSLAGLAGDIQYF; cdr3_nt: TGCGCCAGCAGCTTGGCTGGACTAGCGGGCGACATTCAGTACTTC
v_call: TRBV20-1; d_call: -; clone_size: few; j_call: TRBJ2-2; cdr3_aa: CSARKRNTGELFF; cdr3_nt: TGCAGTGCTAGGAAGCGGAACACCGGGGAGCTGTTTTTT
v_call: TRBV20-1; d_call: -; clone_size: -; j_call: TRBJ2-2; cdr3_aa: CSARDREGGTGELFF; cdr3_nt: TGCAGTGCTAGAGATAGGGAGGGGGGGACCGGGGAGCTGTTTTTT
v_call: TRBV5-5; d_call: TRBD1; clone_size: many; j_call: TRBJ1-6; cdr3_aa: CASSFLGQGTFSPLHF; cdr3_nt: TGTGCCAGCAGCTTCCTGGGACAGGGGACCTTTTCACCCCTCCACTTT
v_call: TRBV28; d_call: -; clone_size: -; j_call: TRBJ2-3; cdr3_aa: CASQLGEERPTDTQYF; cdr3_nt: TGTGCCAGCCAGTTGGGCGAGGAGCGCCCCACAGATACGCAGTATTTT
v_call: TRBV5-1; d_call: TRBD2; clone_size: few; j_call: TRBJ2-5; cdr3_aa: CASSHPGGEETQYF; cdr3_nt: TGCGCCAGCAGCCACCCGGGAGGGGAAGAGACCCAGTACTTC
v_call: TRBV29-1; d_call: -; clone_size: few; j_call: TRBJ1-1; cdr3_aa: CSYRATEAFF; cdr3_nt: TGCAGCTATCGCGCTACTGAAGCTTTCTTT
v_call: TRBV11-2; d_call: -; clone_size: few; j_call: TRBJ2-1; cdr3_aa: CASSPLFSGYEQFF; cdr3_nt: TGTGCCAGCAGCCCCCTCTTTTCGGGGTATGAGCAGTTCTTC
v_call: TRBV4-1; d_call: TRBD2; clone_size: few; j_call: TRBJ2-1; cdr3_aa: CASSQYQVGGTKYNEQFF; cdr3_nt: TGCGCCAGCAGCCAATACCAGGTCGGGGGGACCAAATACAATGAGCAGTTCTTC
v_call: TRBV2; d_call: TRBD1; clone_size: few; j_call: TRBJ2-7; cdr3_aa: CASRRTGGASYEQYF; cdr3_nt: TGTGCCAGCAGGAGGACAGGGGGCGCCTCCTACGAGCAGTACTTC
v_call: TRBV5-1; d_call: -; clone_size: many; j_call: TRBJ1-2; cdr3_aa: CASRVDVGYGYTF; cdr3_nt: TGCGCCAGCAGAGTAGATGTGGGCTATGGCTACACCTTC
v_call: TRBV5-1; d_call: -; clone_size: many; j_call: TRBJ1-1; cdr3_aa: CASSFRQTNTEAFF; cdr3_nt: TGCGCCAGCAGCTTCCGACAGACGAACACTGAAGCTTTCTTT
v_call: TRBV20-1; d_call: -; clone_size: many; j_call: TRBJ2-5; cdr3_aa: CSARDLGREETQYF; cdr3_nt: TGCAGTGCTAGAGACCTGGGCAGGGAAGAGACCCAGTACTTC
v_call: TRBV7-8; d_call: TRBD1; clone_size: many; j_call: TRBJ1-1; cdr3_aa: CASSHYGDRGLHTEAFF; cdr3_nt: TGTGCCAGCAGCCATTATGGGGACAGGGGGTTGCACACTGAAGCTTTCTTT
v_call: TRBV12-3/TRBV12-4; d_call: -; clone_size: many; j_call: TRBJ2-7; cdr3_aa: CASSLAQAGKQYF; cdr3_nt: TGTGCCAGCAGTTTAGCACAGGCAGGGAAGCAGTACTTC
v_call: TRBV29-1; d_call: TRBD1; clone_size: -; j_call: TRBJ2-7; cdr3_aa: CSVAGDRSGEQYF; cdr3_nt: TGCAGCGTTGCCGGGGACAGATCGGGCGAGCAGTACTTC
v_call: TRBV29-1; d_call: TRBD2; clone_size: many; j_call: TRBJ2-3; cdr3_aa: CSVEGRAGTDTQYF; cdr3_nt: TGCAGCGTTGAGGGGAGGGCCGGGACAGATACGCAGTATTTT
v_call: TRBV19; d_call: -; clone_size: few; j_call: TRBJ1-4; cdr3_aa: CASKGAGKNEKLFF; cdr3_nt: TGTGCCAGTAAAGGGGCAGGGAAGAATGAAAAACTGTTTTTT
v_call: TRBV7-9; d_call: TRBD1; clone_size: few; j_call: TRBJ2-1; cdr3_aa: CASSTGDRPTNEQFF; cdr3_nt: TGTGCCAGCAGTACCGGGGACAGACCCACAAATGAGCAGTTCTTC
v_call: TRBV5-1; d_call: -; clone_size: many; j_call: TRBJ2-2; cdr3_aa: CASSLVVGPNTGELFF; cdr3_nt: TGCGCCAGCAGCTTGGTTGTCGGGCCGAACACCGGGGAGCTGTTTTTT
v_call: TRBV5-1; d_call: TRBD2; clone_size: -; j_call: TRBJ2-1; cdr3_aa: CASSLVLAGGSGNEQFF; cdr3_nt: TGCGCCAGCAGCTTGGTACTAGCGGGGGGTTCAGGGAATGAGCAGTTCTTC
v_call: TRBV6-4; d_call: -; clone_size: many; j_call: TRBJ2-3; cdr3_aa: CASGGTEPTDTQYF; cdr3_nt: TGTGCCTCTGGGGGGACCGAGCCAACAGATACGCAGTATTTT
v_call: TRBV5-1; d_call: -; clone_size: many; j_call: TRBJ2-1; cdr3_aa: CASSPYTGNNEQFF; cdr3_nt: TGCGCCAGCAGTCCCTATACAGGGAACAATGAGCAGTTCTTC
v_call: TRBV25-1; d_call: -; clone_size: -; j_call: TRBJ2-3; cdr3_aa: CASSEYLGGTQYF; cdr3_nt: TGTGCCAGCAGTGAATACCTTGGGGGTACGCAGTATTTT
v_call: TRBV15; d_call: -; clone_size: many; j_call: TRBJ2-1; cdr3_aa: CATSPQGAGNEQFF; cdr3_nt: TGTGCCACCAGCCCCCAGGGAGCGGGCAATGAGCAGTTCTTC
v_call: TRBV27; d_call: TRBD2; clone_size: -; j_call: TRBJ2-7; cdr3_aa: CASSFRGGPEQYF; cdr3_nt: TGTGCCAGCAGTTTTCGGGGGGGCCCCGAGCAGTACTTC
v_call: TRBV10-3; d_call: TRBD1; clone_size: many; j_call: TRBJ1-1; cdr3_aa: CAAKGTENTEAFF; cdr3_nt: TGTGCCGCCAAAGGGACAGAGAACACTGAAGCTTTCTTT
v_call: TRBV11-1; d_call: -; clone_size: many; j_call: TRBJ1-4; cdr3_aa: CASSLTGTPSEKLFF; cdr3_nt: TGTGCCAGCAGCCTAACCGGGACCCCTTCTGAAAAACTGTTTTTT
v_call: TRBV24-1; d_call: -; clone_size: many; j_call: TRBJ2-2; cdr3_aa: CATSDFTRPGELFF; cdr3_nt: TGTGCCACCAGTGATTTTACCCGACCCGGGGAGCTGTTTTTT
v_call: TRBV29-1; d_call: -; clone_size: many; j_call: TRBJ2-2; cdr3_aa: CSAREWGGELFF; cdr3_nt: TGCAGCGCAAGGGAATGGGGCGGGGAGCTGTTTTTT